This note documents a single T cell receptor beta chain sequence. Its matching antigen is unknown. Other DNA sequences of this sample code for an identical CDR3. Both 60 Vbeta primers and 13 Jbeta primers went into the PCR. Profiling relied on immunoSEQ multiplex PCR, and the TCRdb table lists in-frame clones only, not all of them. The data contain some 150,000 clones, approximately 76% of them seen just once; the ten biggest clones take up around 1.5%. The CDR3 is 12 amino acids. The germline V gene encodes CDR1 MNHEY and CDR2 SVGAGI. V was pared by 6 bases and J by 2 bases, with 7 bases between. The record originates from a study of cytomegalovirus exposure and HLA in healthy donors. Findings and caveats of the study: A later analysis associated some 18,000 TCR beta sequences with HLA alleles at a 0.05 false discovery rate. Both high specificity and high sensitivity reportedly marked the classifier's diagnosis of cytomegalovirus status.

The gene calls are TRBV6-5 and TRBJ1-1, with D uncertain. This receptor was obtained from a man aged 60 to 69 in good health and CMV-seronegative. Sequencing was performed on PBMCs. CDR3 residues: CASSEGNTEAFF. The CDR3 coding sequence is TGTGCCAGCAGCGAGGGAAACACTGAAGCTTTCTTT.